This TCR beta chain was recovered during a study of blood T cell repertoires in COVID-19. In the original workflow: Reference gene primers were amplified, and this amplification served to estimate nucleated cell counts. Here immunoSEQ multiplex PCR was the method, and the copy in TCRdb shows in-frame clones only, minus some. The DNA gave D and trimming, while V, J and clone size come from that table. Among under 150,000 clones listed, around 89% were seen once. This CDR3 has 14 amino acids. Looked up from germline, CDR1 is MNHEY and CDR2 is SVGAGI. The germline V and J ends were trimmed by 2 bases and 11 bases, with 15 bases remaining between them.

This clonotype originated in a woman between 50 and 59 years old with acute or convalescent COVID-19. The chain links TRBV6-5 to TRBJ1-4; D remains ambiguous. The sample consisted of peripheral blood. The DNA for the CDR3 is TGTGCCAGCAGTTACGCTGTTTATTACGGGAAACTGTTTTTT. Translation gives CASSYAVYYGKLFF.